This TCR beta chain was profiled in a study of cytomegalovirus exposure and HLA in healthy donors. Study conclusions and caveats: Usually a TCR sequence was rare, but some public TCRs were found in many donors.

Points on this clone: Its antigen is not known.

TCRdb's copy holds only in-frame clones and misses some; the assay was immunoSEQ multiplex PCR. The sample records 150,000 to 200,000 clones, roughly 80% being singletons. This CDR3 region has 15 residues. V was shortened by 5 bases and J by 3 bases, with 13 bases between the two germline ends. Looked up from germline, CDR1 is MNHEY and CDR2 is SMNVEV (reference sequence). Sequenced material: PBMCs. The TCR originated in a man younger than 30 in good health and CMV-seropositive. V is TRBV27 and J is TRBJ2-2; D may be TRBD2 (6 bases). CDR3 sequence (DNA): TGTGCCAGCAGTCCGCGGGACCTATACACCGGGGAGCTGTTTTTT. Its translation is CASSPRDLYTGELFF.